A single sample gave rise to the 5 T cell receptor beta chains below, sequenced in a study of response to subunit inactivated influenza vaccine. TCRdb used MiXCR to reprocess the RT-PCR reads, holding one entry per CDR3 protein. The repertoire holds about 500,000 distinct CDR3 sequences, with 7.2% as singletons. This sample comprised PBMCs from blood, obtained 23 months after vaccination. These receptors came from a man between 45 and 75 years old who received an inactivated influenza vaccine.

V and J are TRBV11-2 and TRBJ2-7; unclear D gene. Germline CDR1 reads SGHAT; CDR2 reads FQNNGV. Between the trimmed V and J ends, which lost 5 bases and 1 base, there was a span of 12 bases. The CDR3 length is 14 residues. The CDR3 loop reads CASSPRHRSYEQYF. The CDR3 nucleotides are TGTGCCAGCAGCCCCCGACACAGATCCTACGAGCAGTACTTC.

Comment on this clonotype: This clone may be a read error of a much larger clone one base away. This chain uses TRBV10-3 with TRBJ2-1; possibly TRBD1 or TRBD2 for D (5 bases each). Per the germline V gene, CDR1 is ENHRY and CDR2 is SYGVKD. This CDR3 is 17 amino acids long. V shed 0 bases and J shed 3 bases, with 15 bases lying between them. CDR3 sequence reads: CAISESFGGKDYNEQFF. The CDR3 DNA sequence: TGTGCCATCAGTGAGTCGTTTGGGGGAAAGGACTACAATGAGCAGTTCTTC.

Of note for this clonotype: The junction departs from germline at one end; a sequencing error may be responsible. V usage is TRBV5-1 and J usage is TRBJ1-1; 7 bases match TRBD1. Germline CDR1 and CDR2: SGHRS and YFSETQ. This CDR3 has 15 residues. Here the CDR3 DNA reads TGCGCCAGCAGCTTGGCTCTACAGGGGAACACTGAAGCTCTCTTT. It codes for CASSLALQGNTEALF. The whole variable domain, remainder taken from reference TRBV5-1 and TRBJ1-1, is KAGVTQTPRYLIKTRGQQVTLSCSPISGHRSVSWYQQTPGQGLQFLFEYFSETQRNKGNFPGRFSGRQFSNSRSEMNVSTLELGDSALYLCASSLALQGNTEALFGQGTRLTVV.

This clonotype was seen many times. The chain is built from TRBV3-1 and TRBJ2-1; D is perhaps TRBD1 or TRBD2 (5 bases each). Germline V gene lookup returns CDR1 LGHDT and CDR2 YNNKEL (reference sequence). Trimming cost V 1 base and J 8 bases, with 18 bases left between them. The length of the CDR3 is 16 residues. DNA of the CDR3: TGTGCCAGCAGCCAAGGACAGCCCTCCGGGATGGATGAGCAGTTCTTC. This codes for CASSQGQPSGMDEQFF.

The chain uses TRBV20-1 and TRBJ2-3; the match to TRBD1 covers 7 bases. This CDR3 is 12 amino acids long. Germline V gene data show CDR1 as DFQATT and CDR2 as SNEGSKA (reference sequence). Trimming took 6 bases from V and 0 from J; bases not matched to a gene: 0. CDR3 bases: TGCAGTGCACAGGGGAGCACAGATACGCAGTATTTT. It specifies CSAQGSTDTQYF.